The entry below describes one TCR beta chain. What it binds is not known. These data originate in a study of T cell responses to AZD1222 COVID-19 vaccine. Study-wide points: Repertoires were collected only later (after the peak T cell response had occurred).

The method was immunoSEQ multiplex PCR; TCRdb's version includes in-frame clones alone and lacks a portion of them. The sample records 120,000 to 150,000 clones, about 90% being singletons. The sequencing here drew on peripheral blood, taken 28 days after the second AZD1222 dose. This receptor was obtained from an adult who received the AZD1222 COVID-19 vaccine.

CDR3 sequence (DNA): TGTGCCATCGCCCCCAGCTCCTACAATGAGCAGTTCTTC. This translates into CAIAPSSYNEQFF. This chain uses TRBV10-3 with TRBJ2-1; D is undetermined. Trimming left V 8 bases short and J 0 bases short, with 8 bases between. The CDR3 is made up of 13 amino acids. Germline loops: CDR1 ENHRY, CDR2 SYGVKD.